Detailed here is one TCR beta chain. Trimming at V came to 3 bases and at J to 2 bases, leaving 4 bases not matched to a gene. The CDR3 is made up of 14 amino acids. Germline loops: CDR1 SGHTS, CDR2 YDEGEE. This specimen belongs to a study of technical replicates of blood from several donors. Only in-frame clones appear in the TCRdb table, and some are missing; sequencing was by immunoSEQ multiplex PCR. Here the sample spans some 98,000 clones, approximately 96% being singletons. This chain joins TRBV5-8 and TRBJ1-2, with 7 bases aligning to TRBD1. This receptor was taken from a human donor in good health. Sequencing was done on a sample of T cells isolated from PBMCs. CDR3 in DNA: TGTGCCAGCAGCTGGACGACAGGGAACTATGGCTACACCTTC. Translated: CASSWTTGNYGYTF.